This T cell receptor beta chain was recorded in a study of blood T cell repertoires in COVID-19. Generated by immunoSEQ multiplex PCR, the TCRdb table keeps only in-frame clones and is missing some. Found here are 100,000 to 150,000 clones, less than 90% of them singletons; the top ten hold about 2.5%. The V gene end was trimmed by 3 bases and the J gene end by 4 bases; junction bases not matched to a gene: 8. The germline gives CDR1 DFQATT, CDR2 SNEGSKA (reference sequence). The CDR3 totals 14 residues. Specimen: PBMCs or T cells enriched from blood (not recorded which). The rearrangement uses TRBV20-1 and TRBJ2-5; 7 bases map to TRBD1. The origin of this receptor is a woman aged 45-59 years who had recovered from COVID-19. Here the CDR3 reads CSASIVAGGETQYF. The CDR3, as DNA: TGCAGTGCTAGTATCGTGGCAGGGGGAGAGACCCAGTACTTC.